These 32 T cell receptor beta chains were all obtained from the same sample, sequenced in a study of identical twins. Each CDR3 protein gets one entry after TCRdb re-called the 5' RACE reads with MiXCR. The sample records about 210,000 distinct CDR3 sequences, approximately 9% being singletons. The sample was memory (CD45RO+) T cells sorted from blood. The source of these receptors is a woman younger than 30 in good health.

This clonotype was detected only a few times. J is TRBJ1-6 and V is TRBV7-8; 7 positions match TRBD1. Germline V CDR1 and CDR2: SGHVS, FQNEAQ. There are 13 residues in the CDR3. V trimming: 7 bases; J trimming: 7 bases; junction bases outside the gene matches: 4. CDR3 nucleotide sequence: TGTGCCAGCAAGGGACAGATGAATTCACCCCTCCACTTT. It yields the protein CASKGQMNSPLHF.

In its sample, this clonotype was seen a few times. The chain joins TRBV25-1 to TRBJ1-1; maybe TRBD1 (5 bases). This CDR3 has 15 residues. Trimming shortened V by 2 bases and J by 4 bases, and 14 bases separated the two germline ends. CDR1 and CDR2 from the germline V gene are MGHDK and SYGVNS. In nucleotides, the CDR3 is TGTGCCAGCAGTGAAGTTGGGGGGATGGCCACTGAAGCTTTCTTT. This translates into CASSEVGGMATEAFF.

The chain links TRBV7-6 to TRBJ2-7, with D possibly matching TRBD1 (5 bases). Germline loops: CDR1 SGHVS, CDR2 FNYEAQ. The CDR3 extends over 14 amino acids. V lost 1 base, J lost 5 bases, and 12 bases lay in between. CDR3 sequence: CASSLVDSQDEQYF. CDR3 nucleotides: TGTGCCAGCAGCTTAGTCGACAGTCAAGACGAGCAGTACTTC.

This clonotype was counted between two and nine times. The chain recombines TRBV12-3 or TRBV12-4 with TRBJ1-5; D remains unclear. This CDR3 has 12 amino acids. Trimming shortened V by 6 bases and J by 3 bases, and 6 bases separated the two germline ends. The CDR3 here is CASRLLNQPQHF. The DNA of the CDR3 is TGTGCCAGCAGACTCCTCAATCAGCCCCAGCATTTT.

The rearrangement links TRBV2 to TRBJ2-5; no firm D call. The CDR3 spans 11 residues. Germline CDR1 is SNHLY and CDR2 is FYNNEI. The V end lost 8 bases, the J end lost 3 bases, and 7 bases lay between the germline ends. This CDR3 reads CASGPEETQYF. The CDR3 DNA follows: TGTGCCAGCGGCCCGGAAGAGACCCAGTACTTC.

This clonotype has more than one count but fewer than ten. The CDR3 loop is CASSSGRGQETQYF. The DNA for the CDR3 is TGTGCCAGCAGCTCGGGGAGGGGCCAAGAGACCCAGTACTTC. The V call is TRBV7-2, the J call TRBJ2-5; 7 nucleotides line up with TRBD2. The germline V gene has CDR1 SGHTA and CDR2 FQGNSA. V lost 4 bases, J lost 1 base, and 3 bases stayed unmatched. This CDR3 is 14 amino acids long.

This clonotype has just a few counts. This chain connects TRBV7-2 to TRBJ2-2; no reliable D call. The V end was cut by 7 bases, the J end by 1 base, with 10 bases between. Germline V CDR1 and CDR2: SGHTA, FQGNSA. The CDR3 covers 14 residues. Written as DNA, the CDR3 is TGTGCCAGCACCTGGAGCCTGAACACCGGGGAGCTGTTTTTT. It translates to CASTWSLNTGELFF. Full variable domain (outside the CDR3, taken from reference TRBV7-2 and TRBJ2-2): GAGVSQSPSNKVTEKGKDVELRCDPISGHTALYWYRQSLGQGLEFLIYFQGNSAPDKSGLPSDRFSAERTGGSVSTLTIQRTQQEDSAVYLCASTWSLNTGELFFGEGSRLTVL.

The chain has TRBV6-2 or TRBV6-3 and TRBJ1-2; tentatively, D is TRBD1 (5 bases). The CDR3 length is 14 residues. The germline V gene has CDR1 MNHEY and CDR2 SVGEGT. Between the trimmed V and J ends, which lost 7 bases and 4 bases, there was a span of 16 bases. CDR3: CASTLTDLFYGYTF. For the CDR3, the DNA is TGTGCCAGCACTTTGACAGATCTTTTCTATGGCTACACCTTC.

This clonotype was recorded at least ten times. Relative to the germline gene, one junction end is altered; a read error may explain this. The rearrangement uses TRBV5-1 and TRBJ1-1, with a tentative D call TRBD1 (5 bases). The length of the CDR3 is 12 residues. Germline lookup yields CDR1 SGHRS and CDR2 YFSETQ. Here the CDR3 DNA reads TGTGCCAGCAGCCAAGGGGACACTGAAGCTTTCTTT. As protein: CASSQGDTEAFF.

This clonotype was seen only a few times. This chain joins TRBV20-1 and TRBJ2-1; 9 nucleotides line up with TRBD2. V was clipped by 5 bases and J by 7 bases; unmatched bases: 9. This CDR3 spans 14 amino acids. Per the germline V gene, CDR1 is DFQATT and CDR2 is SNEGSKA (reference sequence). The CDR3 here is CSAPRIAGANEQFF. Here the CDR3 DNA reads TGCAGTGCTCCAAGAATAGCGGGAGCGAATGAGCAGTTCTTC.

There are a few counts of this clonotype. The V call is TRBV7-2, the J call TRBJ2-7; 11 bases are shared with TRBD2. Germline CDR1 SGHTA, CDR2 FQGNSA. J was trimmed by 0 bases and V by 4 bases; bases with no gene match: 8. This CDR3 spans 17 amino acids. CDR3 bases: TGTGCCAGCAGCTCCCAAGGGACTAGCGGACTCTCCTACGAGCAGTACTTC. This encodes CASSSQGTSGLSYEQYF.

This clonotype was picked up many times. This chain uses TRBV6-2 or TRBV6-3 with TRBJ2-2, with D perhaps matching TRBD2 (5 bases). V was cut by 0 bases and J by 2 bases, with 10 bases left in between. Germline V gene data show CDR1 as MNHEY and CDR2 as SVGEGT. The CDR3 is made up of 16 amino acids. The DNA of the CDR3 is TGTGCCAGCAGTTACTCGAGGGAGATTAACACCGGGGAGCTGTTTTTT. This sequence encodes CASSYSREINTGELFF.

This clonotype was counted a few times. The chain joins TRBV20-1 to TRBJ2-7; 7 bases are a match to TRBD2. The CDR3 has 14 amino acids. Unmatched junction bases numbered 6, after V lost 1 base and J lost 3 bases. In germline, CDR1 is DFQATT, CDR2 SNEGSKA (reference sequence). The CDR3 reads CSARGGRVDYEQYF. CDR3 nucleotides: TGCAGTGCTAGAGGAGGGAGGGTTGACTACGAGCAGTACTTC.

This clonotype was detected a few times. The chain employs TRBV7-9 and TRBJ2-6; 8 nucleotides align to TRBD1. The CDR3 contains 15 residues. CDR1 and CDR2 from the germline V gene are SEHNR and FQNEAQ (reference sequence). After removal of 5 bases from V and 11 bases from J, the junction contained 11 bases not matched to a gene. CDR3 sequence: CASSLGDRSIDVLTF. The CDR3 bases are TGTGCCAGCAGCCTAGGGGACAGGTCGATTGACGTCCTGACTTTC.

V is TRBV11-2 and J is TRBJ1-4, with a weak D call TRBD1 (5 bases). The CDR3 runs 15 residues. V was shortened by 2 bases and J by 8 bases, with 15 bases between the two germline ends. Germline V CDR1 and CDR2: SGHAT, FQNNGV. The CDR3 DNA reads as TGTGCCAGCAGCTTACCGAGGGGAAGGCCCGAAAAACTGTTTTTT. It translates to CASSLPRGRPEKLFF.

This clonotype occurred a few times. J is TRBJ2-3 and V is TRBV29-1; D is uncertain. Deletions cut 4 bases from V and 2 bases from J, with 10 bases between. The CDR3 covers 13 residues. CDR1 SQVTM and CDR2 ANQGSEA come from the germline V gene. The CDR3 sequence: CSVGRLNTDTQYF. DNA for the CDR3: TGCAGCGTTGGAAGACTCAACACAGATACGCAGTATTTT.

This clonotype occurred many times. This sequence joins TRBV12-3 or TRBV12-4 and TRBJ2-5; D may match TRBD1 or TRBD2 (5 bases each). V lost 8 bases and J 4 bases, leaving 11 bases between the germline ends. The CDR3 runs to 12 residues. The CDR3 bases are TGTGCCAGCGGGGGAATTGCAGAGACCCAGTACTTC. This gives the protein CASGGIAETQYF.

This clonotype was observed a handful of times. The CDR3 DNA is TGTGCCAGCAGTTTCCTACAGGGAATACAGCACACAGATACGCAGTATTTT. It translates to CASSFLQGIQHTDTQYF. The genes are TRBV27 and TRBJ2-3; D might be TRBD1 (6 bases). This CDR3 is 17 amino acids long. V lost 3 bases, J lost 2 bases, and 18 bases lay in between. Germline CDR1 MNHEY, CDR2 SMNVEV (reference sequence).

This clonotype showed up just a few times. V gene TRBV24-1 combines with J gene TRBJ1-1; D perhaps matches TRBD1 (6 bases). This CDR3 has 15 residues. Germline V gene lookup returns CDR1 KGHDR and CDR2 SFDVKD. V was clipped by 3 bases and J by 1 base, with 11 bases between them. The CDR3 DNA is TGTGCCACCAGTGATACAGGGAGGAGGAACACTGAAGCTTTCTTT. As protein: CATSDTGRRNTEAFF.

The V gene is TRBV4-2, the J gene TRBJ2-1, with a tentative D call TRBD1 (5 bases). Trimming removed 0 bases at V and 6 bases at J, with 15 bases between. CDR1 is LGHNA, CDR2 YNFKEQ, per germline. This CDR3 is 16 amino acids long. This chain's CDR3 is CASSQDGAGFLNEQFF. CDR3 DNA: TGTGCCAGCAGCCAAGATGGGGCAGGGTTTCTCAATGAGCAGTTCTTC.

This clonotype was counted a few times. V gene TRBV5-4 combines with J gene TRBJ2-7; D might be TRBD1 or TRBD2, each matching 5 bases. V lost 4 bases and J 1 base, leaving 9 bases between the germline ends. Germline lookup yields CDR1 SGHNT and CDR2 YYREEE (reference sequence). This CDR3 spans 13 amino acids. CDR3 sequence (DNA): TGTGCCAGCAGCCGGGACCTATCCTACGAGCAGTACTTC. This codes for CASSRDLSYEQYF. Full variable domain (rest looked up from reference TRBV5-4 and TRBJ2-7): ETGVTQSPTHLIKTRGQQVTLRCSSQSGHNTVSWYQQALGQGPQFIFQYYREEENGRGNFPPRFSGLQFPNYSSELNVNALELDDSALYLCASSRDLSYEQYFGPGTRLTVT.

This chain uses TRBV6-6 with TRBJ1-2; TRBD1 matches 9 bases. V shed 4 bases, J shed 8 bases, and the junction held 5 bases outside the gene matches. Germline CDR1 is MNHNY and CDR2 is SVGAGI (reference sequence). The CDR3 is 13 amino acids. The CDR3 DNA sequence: TGTGCCAGCAGTTCTGACAGGGGGACGGGCTACACCTTC. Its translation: CASSSDRGTGYTF.

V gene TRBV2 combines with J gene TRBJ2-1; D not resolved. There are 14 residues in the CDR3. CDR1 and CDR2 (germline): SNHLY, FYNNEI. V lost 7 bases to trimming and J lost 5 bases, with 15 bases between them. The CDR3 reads CASTGINTDNEQFF. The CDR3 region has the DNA TGTGCCAGCACCGGAATCAACACAGACAATGAGCAGTTCTTC.

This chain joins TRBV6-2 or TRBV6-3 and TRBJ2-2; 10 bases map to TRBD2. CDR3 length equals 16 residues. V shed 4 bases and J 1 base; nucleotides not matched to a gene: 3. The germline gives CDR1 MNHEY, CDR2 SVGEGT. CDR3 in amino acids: CASSFSGGGNTGELFF. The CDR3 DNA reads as TGTGCCAGCAGTTTCAGCGGGGGGGGGAACACCGGGGAGCTGTTTTTT.

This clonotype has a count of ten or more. The DNA for the CDR3 is TGTGCCAGCACGTACGTGAGCTCCTACAATGAGCAGTTCTTC. Translation: CASTYVSSYNEQFF. The V call is TRBV7-9, the J call TRBJ2-1, with unresolved D. Germline CDR1 SEHNR, CDR2 FQNEAQ (reference sequence). The CDR3 extends over 14 amino acids. Trimming pared 7 bases from V and 0 bases from J, leaving 10 bases between. Filled out from reference TRBV7-9 and TRBJ2-1, the complete variable domain reads DTGVSQNPRHKITKRGQNVTFRCDPISEHNRLYWYRQTLGQGPEFLTYFQNEAQLEKSRLLSDRFSAERPKGSFSTLEIQRTEQGDSAMYLCASTYVSSYNEQFFGPGTRLTVL.

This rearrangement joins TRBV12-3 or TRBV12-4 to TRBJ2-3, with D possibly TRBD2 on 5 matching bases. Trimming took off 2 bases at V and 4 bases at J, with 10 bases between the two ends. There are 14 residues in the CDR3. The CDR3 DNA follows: TGTGCCAGCAGTTTACGTCGGGGAGCAGATACGCAGTATTTT. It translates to CASSLRRGADTQYF.

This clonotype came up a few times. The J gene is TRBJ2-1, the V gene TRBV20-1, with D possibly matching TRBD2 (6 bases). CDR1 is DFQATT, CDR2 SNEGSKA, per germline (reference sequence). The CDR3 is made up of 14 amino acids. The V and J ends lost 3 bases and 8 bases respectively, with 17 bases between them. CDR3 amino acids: CSASEVREAYEQFF. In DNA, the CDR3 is TGCAGTGCTAGTGAGGTCAGGGAGGCATATGAGCAGTTCTTC.

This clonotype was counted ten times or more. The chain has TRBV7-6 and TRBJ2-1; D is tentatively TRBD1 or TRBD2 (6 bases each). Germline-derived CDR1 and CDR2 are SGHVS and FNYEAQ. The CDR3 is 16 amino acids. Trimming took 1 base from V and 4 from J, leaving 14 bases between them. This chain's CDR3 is CASSLEGGTGYNEQFF. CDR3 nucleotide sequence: TGTGCCAGCAGCTTAGAGGGGGGAACGGGTTACAATGAGCAGTTCTTC.

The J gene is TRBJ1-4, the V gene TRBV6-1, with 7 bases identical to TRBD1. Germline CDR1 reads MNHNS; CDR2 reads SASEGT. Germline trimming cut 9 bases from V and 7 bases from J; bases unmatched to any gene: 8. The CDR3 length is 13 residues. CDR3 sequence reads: CASRDRLGEKLFF. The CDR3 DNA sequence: TGTGCCAGTAGGGACAGACTGGGTGAAAAACTGTTTTTT.

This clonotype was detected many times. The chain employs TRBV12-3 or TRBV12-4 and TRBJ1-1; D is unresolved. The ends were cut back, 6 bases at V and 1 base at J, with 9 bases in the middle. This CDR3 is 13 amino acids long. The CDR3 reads CASSLTQNTEAFF. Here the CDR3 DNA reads TGTGCCAGCAGCTTAACACAGAACACTGAAGCTTTCTTT.

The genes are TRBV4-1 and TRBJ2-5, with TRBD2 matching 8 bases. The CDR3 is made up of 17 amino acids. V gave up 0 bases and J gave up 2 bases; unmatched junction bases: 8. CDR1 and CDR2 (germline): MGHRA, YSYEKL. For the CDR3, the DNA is TGCGCCAGCAGCCAAGAAACCCCAGCGGGGGTGCAAGAGACCCAGTACTTC. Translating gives CASSQETPAGVQETQYF.

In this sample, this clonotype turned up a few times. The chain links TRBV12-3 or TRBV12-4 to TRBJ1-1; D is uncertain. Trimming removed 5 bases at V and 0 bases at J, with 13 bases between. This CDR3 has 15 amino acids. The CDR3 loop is CASSPRSDMNTEAFF. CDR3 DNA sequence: TGTGCCAGCAGTCCCCGCAGTGACATGAACACTGAAGCTTTCTTT.